This T cell receptor (beta chain) was obtained from a study of CD8 T cells in ankylosing spondylitis. Findings of the study overall: Disease-linked clones bore a CD8+ phenotype, appearing relatively rarely in peripheral blood. Seemingly distinctive of ankylosing spondylitis blood was a TCR beta motif formed by eight highly homologous variants. Previous work reported some of these motif variants in the synovial fluid and blood of reactive arthritis.

Libraries of TCR beta came from quantitative 5'-RACE with molecular barcodes. TCRdb independently ran MiXCR on the 5' RACE reads; one entry per CDR3 protein. The sample contains about 240,000 distinct CDR3 sequences, approximately 24% of which appear only once. The CDR3 consists of 15 residues. Trimming took off 9 bases at V and 0 bases at J, with 14 bases between the two ends. Per the germline V gene, CDR1 is SGHTA and CDR2 is FQGNSA. About this clonotype itself: What it binds is unknown.

The sample consisted of blood, either unsorted or a sorted T cell fraction (not recorded which). The receptor was derived from a male donor with ankylosing spondylitis or in good health (not recorded which). The genes are TRBV7-2 and TRBJ1-4, with D possibly being TRBD1 (5 bases). The CDR3 spells CASGGRTPTNEKLFF. CDR3 DNA: TGTGCCAGTGGGGGGAGGACTCCAACTAATGAAAAACTGTTTTTT.